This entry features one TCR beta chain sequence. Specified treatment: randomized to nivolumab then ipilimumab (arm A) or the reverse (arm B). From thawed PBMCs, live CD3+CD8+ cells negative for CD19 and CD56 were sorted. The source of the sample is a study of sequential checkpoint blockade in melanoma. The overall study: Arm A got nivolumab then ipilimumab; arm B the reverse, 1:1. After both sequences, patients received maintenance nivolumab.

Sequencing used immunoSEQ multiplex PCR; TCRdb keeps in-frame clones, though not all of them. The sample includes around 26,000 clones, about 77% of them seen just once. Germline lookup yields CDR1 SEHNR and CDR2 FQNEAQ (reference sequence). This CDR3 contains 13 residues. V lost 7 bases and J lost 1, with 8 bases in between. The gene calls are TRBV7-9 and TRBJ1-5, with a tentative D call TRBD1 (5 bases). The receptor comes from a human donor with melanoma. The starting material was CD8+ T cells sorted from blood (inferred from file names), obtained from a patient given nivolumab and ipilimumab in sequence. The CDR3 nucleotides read TGTGCCAGCAACCGGGGGAGCAATCAGCCCCAGCATTTT. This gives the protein CASNRGSNQPQHF.